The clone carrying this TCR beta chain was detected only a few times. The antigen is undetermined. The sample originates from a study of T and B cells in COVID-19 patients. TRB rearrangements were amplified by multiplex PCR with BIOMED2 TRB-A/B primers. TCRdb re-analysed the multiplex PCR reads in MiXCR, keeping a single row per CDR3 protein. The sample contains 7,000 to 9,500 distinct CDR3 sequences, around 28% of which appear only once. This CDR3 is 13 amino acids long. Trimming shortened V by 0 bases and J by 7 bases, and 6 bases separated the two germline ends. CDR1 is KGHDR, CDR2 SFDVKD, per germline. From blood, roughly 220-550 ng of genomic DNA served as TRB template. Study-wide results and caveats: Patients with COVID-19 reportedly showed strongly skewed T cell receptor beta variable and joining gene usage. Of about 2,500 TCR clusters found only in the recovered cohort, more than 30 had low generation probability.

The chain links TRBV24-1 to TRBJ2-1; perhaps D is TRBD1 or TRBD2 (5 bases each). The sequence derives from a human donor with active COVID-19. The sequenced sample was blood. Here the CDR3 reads CATSDLWGNEQFF. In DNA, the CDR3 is TGTGCCACCAGTGATTTGTGGGGGAATGAGCAGTTCTTC.